This T cell receptor (beta chain) was retrieved from a study of beta chain features in type 1 diabetes. Study-level results: Significant though moderate, a shortening of TCRB CDR3s appeared in all four CD4+ subsets of Type 1 diabetes patients.

The CDR3 spans 15 residues. The germline V gene encodes CDR1 MNHEY and CDR2 SMNVEV (reference sequence). Trimming took off 5 bases at V and 4 bases at J, with 17 bases between the two ends. This clone was observed a few times. Its antigen is currently unknown. Expressed TCRB transcripts were sequenced, since all the RNA that had been isolated was reverse transcribed. Some clones are missing from TCRdb's copy, which holds only in-frame ones; the method was immunoSEQ multiplex PCR. The table has some 200,000 clones, under 20% seen once. This sequence joins TRBV27 and TRBJ1-2; D ambiguous. The sequence was obtained from a man aged 25 to 40 with type 1 diabetes. Specimen: naive CD4+ T cells from blood. The CDR3 region is CASSRKPGNSYGYTF. For the CDR3, the DNA is TGTGCCAGCAGTCGCAAGCCTGGGAACAGCTATGGCTACACCTTC.